These T cell receptor beta chains were read from a single sample in a study of cytomegalovirus exposure and HLA in healthy donors. Method: immunoSEQ multiplex PCR; TCRdb's copy keeps in-frame clones and lacks some. The sample records under 200,000 clones, about 12% being singletons. Sequenced material: PBMCs. All receptors derive from a man aged 50 to 59 in good health and CMV-seropositive. CDR3s include the opening cysteine and the closing phenylalanine or tryptophan. The order of the fields is CDR3 protein, CDR3 DNA, J gene, clone size, V gene, D gene. The D gene is left open where the match is weak. Only part of the rows carry a size: once, few, many, or a class if the clone is expanded.

CDR3aa: CASRMSGGRNEQFF; CDR3nt: TGTGCCAGCAGAATGAGCGGGGGGCGGAATGAGCAGTTCTTC; j_gene: TRBJ2-1; abundance: -; v_gene: TRBV6-5; d_gene: TRBD2
CDR3aa: CASSPRGDNSYNEQFF; CDR3nt: TGTGCCAGCAGCCCGCGGGGGGATAACTCCTACAATGAGCAGTTCTTC; j_gene: TRBJ2-1; abundance: -; v_gene: TRBV11-2; d_gene: TRBD2
CDR3aa: CASSQEQGGVGYTF; CDR3nt: TGTGCCAGCAGCCAAGAGCAGGGTGGGGTCGGCTACACCTTC; j_gene: TRBJ1-2; abundance: -; v_gene: TRBV4-2; d_gene: -
CDR3aa: CASSQDFAGEAFF; CDR3nt: TGCGCCAGCAGCCAAGATTTTGCAGGCGAGGCTTTCTTT; j_gene: TRBJ1-1; abundance: -; v_gene: TRBV4-3; d_gene: -
CDR3aa: CASSLKLAGAGDTQYF; CDR3nt: TGTGCCAGCAGCTTAAAACTAGCGGGGGCGGGGGATACGCAGTATTTT; j_gene: TRBJ2-3; abundance: -; v_gene: TRBV7-2; d_gene: TRBD2
CDR3aa: CASSTTGEGNTIYF; CDR3nt: TGTGCCAGTAGTACGACAGGGGAAGGAAACACCATATATTTT; j_gene: TRBJ1-3; abundance: few; v_gene: TRBV19; d_gene: TRBD1
CDR3aa: CASSQDPGRSSGNTIYF; CDR3nt: TGTGCCAGCAGCCAAGATCCAGGGCGAAGCTCTGGAAACACCATATATTTT; j_gene: TRBJ1-3; abundance: few; v_gene: TRBV4-2; d_gene: -
CDR3aa: CASSRGTVTEAFF; CDR3nt: TGTGCCAGCAGTAGGGGGACAGTCACTGAAGCTTTCTTT; j_gene: TRBJ1-1; abundance: few; v_gene: TRBV6-1; d_gene: TRBD1
CDR3aa: CASRVTGGKQPQHF; CDR3nt: TGTGCCAGCAGGGTGACAGGGGGAAAGCAGCCCCAGCATTTT; j_gene: TRBJ1-5; abundance: few; v_gene: TRBV2; d_gene: TRBD1
CDR3aa: CASSPDRGNSPLHF; CDR3nt: TGTGCCAGCTCACCCGACAGGGGAAATTCACCCCTCCACTTT; j_gene: TRBJ1-6; abundance: few; v_gene: TRBV18; d_gene: TRBD1
CDR3aa: CASSQSGQGSTDTQYF; CDR3nt: TGTGCCAGCAGCCAATCCGGACAGGGGAGCACAGATACGCAGTATTTT; j_gene: TRBJ2-3; abundance: -; v_gene: TRBV4-2; d_gene: TRBD1
CDR3aa: CASSKDRNTEAFF; CDR3nt: TGTGCCAGCAGTAAGGACAGGAACACTGAAGCTTTCTTT; j_gene: TRBJ1-1; abundance: -; v_gene: TRBV2; d_gene: -
CDR3aa: CASSTPDFTGYGYTF; CDR3nt: TGTGCCAGCAGCACCCCGGATTTTACAGGCTATGGCTACACCTTC; j_gene: TRBJ1-2; abundance: -; v_gene: TRBV5-4; d_gene: -
CDR3aa: CASSLGLAADTQYF; CDR3nt: TGTGCTAGCAGCCTAGGACTAGCCGCAGATACGCAGTATTTT; j_gene: TRBJ2-3; abundance: -; v_gene: TRBV7-7; d_gene: TRBD2
CDR3aa: CASSEVNQGAGFF; CDR3nt: TGTGCCAGCAGTGAAGTAAACCAGGGCGCAGGGTTCTTC; j_gene: TRBJ2-1; abundance: few; v_gene: TRBV2; d_gene: -
CDR3aa: CASSLRGGSYNEQFF; CDR3nt: TGTGCCAGCAGCCTCCGGGGGGGCTCCTACAATGAGCAGTTCTTC; j_gene: TRBJ2-1; abundance: -; v_gene: TRBV7-9; d_gene: TRBD2
CDR3aa: CASSLDSRGTYTDTQYF; CDR3nt: TGTGCCAGCAGCTTAGATTCTAGGGGGACCTACACAGATACGCAGTATTTT; j_gene: TRBJ2-3; abundance: -; v_gene: TRBV11-2; d_gene: -
CDR3aa: CASSLEAIGDTQYF; CDR3nt: TGTGCCAGCAGCTTGGAAGCGATCGGAGATACGCAGTATTTT; j_gene: TRBJ2-3; abundance: -; v_gene: TRBV5-4; d_gene: -
CDR3aa: CASSVPGGTGYTF; CDR3nt: TGTGCCAGCAGCGTGCCAGGGGGCACAGGCTACACCTTC; j_gene: TRBJ1-2; abundance: few; v_gene: TRBV9; d_gene: TRBD1
CDR3aa: CASRNPGGQPQHF; CDR3nt: TGTGCCAGCAGAAACCCGGGAGGTCAGCCCCAGCATTTT; j_gene: TRBJ1-5; abundance: medium-sized; v_gene: TRBV28; d_gene: -
CDR3aa: CASSTRQGATEAFF; CDR3nt: TGTGCCAGCAGCACTCGACAGGGGGCCACTGAAGCTTTCTTT; j_gene: TRBJ1-1; abundance: few; v_gene: TRBV7-2; d_gene: TRBD1
CDR3aa: CASSQGGQPYETQYF; CDR3nt: TGTGCCAGCAGCCAAGGAGGGCAGCCTTATGAGACCCAGTACTTC; j_gene: TRBJ2-5; abundance: few; v_gene: TRBV4-2; d_gene: -
CDR3aa: CASSPSGGPLSSGANVLTF; CDR3nt: TGTGCCAGCAGCCCCAGCGGGGGCCCTCTTAGCTCTGGGGCCAACGTCCTGACTTTC; j_gene: TRBJ2-6; abundance: -; v_gene: TRBV7-2; d_gene: TRBD2
CDR3aa: CASSPPTGDSNQPQHF; CDR3nt: TGTGCCAGCAGCCCGCCTACAGGGGATAGCAATCAGCCCCAGCATTTT; j_gene: TRBJ1-5; abundance: few; v_gene: TRBV7-9; d_gene: TRBD1
CDR3aa: CASSQMRASTDTQYF; CDR3nt: TGTGCCAGCAGTCAGATGAGGGCTAGCACAGATACGCAGTATTTT; j_gene: TRBJ2-3; abundance: -; v_gene: TRBV9; d_gene: -
CDR3aa: CAISPSIGGRTDTQYF; CDR3nt: TGTGCCATCAGCCCGTCGATCGGGGGGCGCACAGATACGCAGTATTTT; j_gene: TRBJ2-3; abundance: -; v_gene: TRBV10-3; d_gene: -
CDR3aa: CSAFIGHNYEQYF; CDR3nt: TGCAGCGCGTTTATAGGACATAACTACGAGCAGTACTTC; j_gene: TRBJ2-7; abundance: -; v_gene: TRBV29-1; d_gene: -
CDR3aa: CSVLDRGRFTGELFF; CDR3nt: TGCAGCGTCTTAGACAGGGGGCGTTTCACCGGGGAGCTGTTTTTT; j_gene: TRBJ2-2; abundance: few; v_gene: TRBV29-1; d_gene: TRBD1
CDR3aa: CASNIPATGSAYNSPLHF; CDR3nt: TGCGCCAGCAATATACCTGCTACGGGGTCCGCGTATAATTCACCCCTCCACTTT; j_gene: TRBJ1-6; abundance: -; v_gene: TRBV23-1; d_gene: -
CDR3aa: CASSEAGSGRQTF; CDR3nt: TGCGCCAGCAGTGAAGCGGGGAGCGGAAGGCAGACCTTC; j_gene: TRBJ1-2; abundance: few; v_gene: TRBV10-2; d_gene: -
CDR3aa: CATSASGGYNEQFF; CDR3nt: TGCGCCACCTCGGCTAGCGGGGGGTACAATGAGCAGTTCTTC; j_gene: TRBJ2-1; abundance: few; v_gene: TRBV5-1; d_gene: TRBD2
CDR3aa: CASSLNPGYEQYF; CDR3nt: TGTGCCAGCAGCTTAAATCCAGGCTACGAGCAGTACTTC; j_gene: TRBJ2-7; abundance: few; v_gene: TRBV7-3; d_gene: -
CDR3aa: CASSHLAGGGDEQYF; CDR3nt: TGTGCCAGCAGCCACTTAGCGGGAGGGGGCGACGAGCAGTACTTC; j_gene: TRBJ2-7; abundance: -; v_gene: TRBV4-2; d_gene: TRBD2
CDR3aa: CASNEERAYNEQFF; CDR3nt: TGTGCCAGCAACGAGGAGCGGGCTTACAATGAGCAGTTCTTC; j_gene: TRBJ2-1; abundance: -; v_gene: TRBV2; d_gene: -
CDR3aa: CASSPRLAVRGTQYF; CDR3nt: TGTGCCAGCAGCCCAAGACTAGCGGTCCGGGGTACGCAGTATTTT; j_gene: TRBJ2-3; abundance: -; v_gene: TRBV7-2; d_gene: TRBD2
CDR3aa: CAISESGQTGLRETQYF; CDR3nt: TGTGCCATCAGTGAGTCGGGTCAGACCGGACTTCGGGAGACCCAGTACTTC; j_gene: TRBJ2-5; abundance: -; v_gene: TRBV10-3; d_gene: -
CDR3aa: CASSVTLNTEAFF; CDR3nt: TGCGCCAGCAGCGTTACACTGAACACTGAAGCTTTCTTT; j_gene: TRBJ1-1; abundance: few; v_gene: TRBV10-1; d_gene: -
CDR3aa: CASSQGPSYEQYF; CDR3nt: TGTGCCAGCAGCCAAGGGCCCTCCTACGAGCAGTACTTC; j_gene: TRBJ2-7; abundance: few; v_gene: TRBV4-2; d_gene: -
CDR3aa: CATSSKIMSQSNQPQHF; CDR3nt: TGTGCCACCAGCAGCAAAATCATGAGTCAAAGCAATCAGCCCCAGCATTTT; j_gene: TRBJ1-5; abundance: -; v_gene: TRBV15; d_gene: -
CDR3aa: CASSPGGQSFPQHF; CDR3nt: TGTGCCAGCAGCCCAGGGGGACAGTCCTTTCCCCAGCATTTT; j_gene: TRBJ1-5; abundance: once; v_gene: TRBV7-8; d_gene: TRBD1
CDR3aa: CASSLSRGNYGYTF; CDR3nt: TGTGCCAGCAGTTTAAGTCGGGGAAACTATGGCTACACCTTC; j_gene: TRBJ1-2; abundance: few; v_gene: TRBV27; d_gene: -
CDR3aa: CASSLEGAGGYTF; CDR3nt: TGTGCCAGCAGCCTCGAAGGGGCTGGTGGCTACACCTTC; j_gene: TRBJ1-2; abundance: -; v_gene: TRBV7-2; d_gene: -
CDR3aa: CASSPNLQGANEKLFF; CDR3nt: TGTGCCAGCAGCCCTAACCTACAGGGAGCTAATGAAAAACTGTTTTTT; j_gene: TRBJ1-4; abundance: few; v_gene: TRBV11-2; d_gene: -
CDR3aa: CASSLVRGSNEQFF; CDR3nt: TGTGCCAGCAGCCTCGTCAGGGGCTCTAATGAGCAGTTCTTC; j_gene: TRBJ2-1; abundance: few; v_gene: TRBV14; d_gene: -
CDR3aa: CASRRDLEGYTF; CDR3nt: TGTGCCAGCAGGCGCGATTTAGAAGGCTACACCTTC; j_gene: TRBJ1-2; abundance: -; v_gene: TRBV2; d_gene: -
CDR3aa: CASSRGTGGLDTQYF; CDR3nt: TGTGCCAGCAGCCGGGGGACAGGGGGCTTAGATACGCAGTATTTT; j_gene: TRBJ2-3; abundance: -; v_gene: TRBV7-2; d_gene: TRBD1
CDR3aa: CASSTSLYSNQPQHF; CDR3nt: TGTGCCAGTAGTACGAGTCTCTATAGCAATCAGCCCCAGCATTTT; j_gene: TRBJ1-5; abundance: few; v_gene: TRBV19; d_gene: -
CDR3aa: CASSLAGGSNQPQHF; CDR3nt: TGCGCCAGCAGCTTGGCTGGAGGTAGCAATCAGCCCCAGCATTTT; j_gene: TRBJ1-5; abundance: few; v_gene: TRBV5-1; d_gene: -
CDR3aa: CASSYFQQAQAFF; CDR3nt: TGTGCCAGCAGTTATTTCCAACAGGCACAGGCTTTCTTT; j_gene: TRBJ1-1; abundance: few; v_gene: TRBV6-5; d_gene: -
CDR3aa: CASTLAGIGETQYF; CDR3nt: TGCGCCAGCACACTAGCAGGGATAGGAGAGACCCAGTACTTC; j_gene: TRBJ2-5; abundance: -; v_gene: TRBV10-2; d_gene: -
CDR3aa: CASSQGGTGISPLHF; CDR3nt: TGCGCCAGCAGCCAAGGGGGGACAGGGATCTCACCCCTCCACTTT; j_gene: TRBJ1-6; abundance: few; v_gene: TRBV4-1; d_gene: TRBD1
CDR3aa: CASSISGGASNQPQHF; CDR3nt: TGTGCCAGTAGTATATCGGGGGGGGCGAGTAATCAGCCCCAGCATTTT; j_gene: TRBJ1-5; abundance: -; v_gene: TRBV19; d_gene: -
CDR3aa: CAWSSLPGQFF; CDR3nt: TGTGCCTGGAGTAGCCTTCCAGGGCAGTTCTTC; j_gene: TRBJ2-1; abundance: -; v_gene: TRBV30; d_gene: -